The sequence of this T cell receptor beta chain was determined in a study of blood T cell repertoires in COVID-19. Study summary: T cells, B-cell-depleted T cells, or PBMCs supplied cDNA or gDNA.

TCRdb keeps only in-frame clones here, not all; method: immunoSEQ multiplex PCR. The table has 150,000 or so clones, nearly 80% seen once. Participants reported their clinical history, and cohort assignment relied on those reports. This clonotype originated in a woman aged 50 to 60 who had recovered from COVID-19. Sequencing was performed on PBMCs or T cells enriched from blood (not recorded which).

In DNA form, the CDR3 reads TGTGCCAGCGGGGGCGATACGCAGTATTTT. Translating gives CASGGDTQYF. This sequence joins TRBV7-9 and TRBJ2-3, with D possibly being TRBD1 (6 bases). V lost 8 bases, J lost 6 bases, and 6 bases lay in between. Germline assignment: CDR1 SEHNR and CDR2 FQNEAQ (reference sequence). The CDR3 length is 10 residues.